The following is a T cell receptor (beta chain) sequence with its context. This clone's antigen is unknown. Base qualities are not recorded, but no much larger clone differs from it by a single base. The immunoSEQ Assay, a bias-controlled multiplex PCR, was used to amplify TCRbeta CDR3 regions from genomic DNA. Under the source paper's analysis protocol: Within the assay, amplification of reference gene primers was used to estimate how many nucleated cells each sample contained. Sequence reads were collapsed and filtered to measure the absolute abundance of every unique TCRbeta CDR3 rearrangement. For each sample, productive Simpson clonality was calculated as the square root of Simpson's diversity index over productive rearrangements. As stored in TCRdb, this immuneACCESS dataset retains in-frame rearrangements with V and J assigned. A fraction of the clones does not appear; measured against another copy, unresolved V genes explain less than half of the discrepancy, and the remainder lacks a known reason. The V and J calls and clone size were taken over from that table, and D and trimming were inferred from the DNA. The sample contains 250,000 to 400,000 clones, 88% of them found a single time. Of the sample, 1.5% to 2% is held by the ten largest clones.

The CDR3 numbers 12 residues from cysteine through phenylalanine. Only the CDR3 portion is preserved as DNA: 36 bases, with reading frame beginning at the first base. V and J are trimmed by 3 bases and 7 bases, and the gene matches miss 2 bases of the junction. Looking up the germline V gene yields CDR1 SGHRS and CDR2 YFSETQ. The data stem from a study of blood T cell repertoires in COVID-19 (dated by TCRdb to the early 2020s). Turning to the overall study: Samples covering the acute and convalescent phases of COVID-19 were provided by collaborators in the United States, Italy and Spain. The material from the prospective study consisted of cDNA or gDNA derived from T cells, B-cell-depleted T cells, or PBMCs. The sample metadata nearly always contained a de-identified subject ID, COVID-19 status, age in years and sex. The samples were drawn from the first 160 participants of the ongoing ImmuneRACE study and from under 1,500 subjects provided by 6 global collaborators. Where available, HLA class I and class II types were taken from metadata supplied by the sample provider and were not determined by assay-based typing. The repertoires were released in a freely available public database intended as a resource for research on the immune response to SARS-CoV-2. Subjects who had been exposed to COVID-19, were actively infected with it, or had recovered from it provided the deeply sampled blood TCRbeta repertoires that made up the dataset. Overall results and qualifications from the work: The quantity of clinical and demographic metadata differed by source and by participant and was supplied without curation.

In Seattle, one collaborating source enrolled patients while the infection was active and tracked those patients longitudinally over the course of disease. The collaborating institutions used their own protocols to collect whole blood in K2EDTA tubes. For TCRbeta analysis, collaborator samples were shipped as frozen whole blood, as isolated PBMCs, or as DNA extracted from either sample type. Sequences were obtained from peripheral blood. The TCR sequence derives from a woman aged 25 to 39 with COVID-19, enrolled during active disease. The rearrangement combines TRBV5-1 with TRBJ1-1; the central 8 bases match TRBD1. Here the CDR3 is given as CASSWGQDEAFF. The sequenced DNA: TGCGCCAGCAGCTGGGGACAGGATGAAGCTTTCTTT.